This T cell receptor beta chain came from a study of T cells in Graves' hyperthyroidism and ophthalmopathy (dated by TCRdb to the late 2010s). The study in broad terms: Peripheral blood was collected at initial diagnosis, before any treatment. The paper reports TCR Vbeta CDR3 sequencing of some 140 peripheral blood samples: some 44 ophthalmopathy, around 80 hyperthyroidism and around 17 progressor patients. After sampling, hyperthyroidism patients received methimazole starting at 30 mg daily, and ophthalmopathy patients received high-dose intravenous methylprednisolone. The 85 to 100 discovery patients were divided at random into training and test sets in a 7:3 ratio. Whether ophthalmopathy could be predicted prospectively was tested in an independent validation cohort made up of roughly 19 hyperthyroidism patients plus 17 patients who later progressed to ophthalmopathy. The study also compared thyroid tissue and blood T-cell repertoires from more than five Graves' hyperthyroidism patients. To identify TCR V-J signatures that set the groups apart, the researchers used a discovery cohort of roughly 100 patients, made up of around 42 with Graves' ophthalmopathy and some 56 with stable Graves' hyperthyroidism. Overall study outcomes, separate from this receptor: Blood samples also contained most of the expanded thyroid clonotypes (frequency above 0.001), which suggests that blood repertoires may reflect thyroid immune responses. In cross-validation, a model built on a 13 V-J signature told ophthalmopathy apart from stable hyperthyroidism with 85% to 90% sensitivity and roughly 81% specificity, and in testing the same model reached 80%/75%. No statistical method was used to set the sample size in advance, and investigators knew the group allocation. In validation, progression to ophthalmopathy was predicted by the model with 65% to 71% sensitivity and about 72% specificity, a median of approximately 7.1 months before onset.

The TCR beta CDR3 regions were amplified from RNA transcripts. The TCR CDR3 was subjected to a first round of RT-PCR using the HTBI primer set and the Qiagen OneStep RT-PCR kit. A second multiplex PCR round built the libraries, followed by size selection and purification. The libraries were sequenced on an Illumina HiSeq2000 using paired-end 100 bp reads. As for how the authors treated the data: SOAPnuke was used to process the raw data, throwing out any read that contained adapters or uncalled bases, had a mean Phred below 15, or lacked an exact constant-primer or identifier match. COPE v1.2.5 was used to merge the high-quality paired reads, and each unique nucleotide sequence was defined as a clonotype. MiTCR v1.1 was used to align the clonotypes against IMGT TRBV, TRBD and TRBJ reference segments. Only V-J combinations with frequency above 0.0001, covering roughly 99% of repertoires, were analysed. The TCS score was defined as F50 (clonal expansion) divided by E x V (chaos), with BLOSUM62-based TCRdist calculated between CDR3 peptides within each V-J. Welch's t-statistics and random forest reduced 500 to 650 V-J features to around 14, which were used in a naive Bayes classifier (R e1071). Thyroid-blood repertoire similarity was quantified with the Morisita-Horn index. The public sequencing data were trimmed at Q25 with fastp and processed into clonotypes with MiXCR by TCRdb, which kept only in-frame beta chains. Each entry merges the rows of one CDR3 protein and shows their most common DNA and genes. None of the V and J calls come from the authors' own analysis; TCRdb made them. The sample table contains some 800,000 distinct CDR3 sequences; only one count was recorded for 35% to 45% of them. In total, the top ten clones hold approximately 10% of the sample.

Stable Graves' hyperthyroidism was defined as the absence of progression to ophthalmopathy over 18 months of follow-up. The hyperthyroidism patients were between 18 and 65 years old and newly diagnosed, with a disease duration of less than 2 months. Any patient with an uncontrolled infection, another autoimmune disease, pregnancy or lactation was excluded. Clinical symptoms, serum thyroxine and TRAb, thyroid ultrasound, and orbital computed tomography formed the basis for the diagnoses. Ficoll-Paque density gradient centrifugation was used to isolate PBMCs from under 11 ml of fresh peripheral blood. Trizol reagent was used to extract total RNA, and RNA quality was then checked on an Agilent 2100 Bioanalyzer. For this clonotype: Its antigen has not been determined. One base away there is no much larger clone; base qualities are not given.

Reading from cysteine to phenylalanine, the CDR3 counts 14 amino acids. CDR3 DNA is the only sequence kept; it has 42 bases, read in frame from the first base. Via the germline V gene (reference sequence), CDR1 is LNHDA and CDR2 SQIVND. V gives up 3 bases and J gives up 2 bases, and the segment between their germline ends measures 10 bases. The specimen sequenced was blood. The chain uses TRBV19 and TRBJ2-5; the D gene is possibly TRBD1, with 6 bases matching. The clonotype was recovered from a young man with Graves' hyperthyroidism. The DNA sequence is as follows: TGTGCCAGTAGTATCGGACAGCCTCAAGAGACCCAGTACTTC. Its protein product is CASSIGQPQETQYF.